This TCR beta chain was sequenced for a study of cytomegalovirus exposure and HLA in healthy donors. Germline CDR1 and CDR2: MGHRA and YSYEKL. The V gene end was trimmed by 2 bases and the J gene end by 10 bases; junction bases not matched to a gene: 11. The CDR3 runs to 15 residues. In the PCR, 60 Vbeta and 13 Jbeta primers were used. Some clones are missing from TCRdb's copy, which holds only in-frame ones; the method was immunoSEQ multiplex PCR. The sample comprises about 190,000 clones, roughly 84% of which are singletons, and roughly 2.6% rests with the top ten. The chain joins TRBV4-1 to TRBJ1-5; 7 bases align to TRBD1. The TCR originated in a woman aged 45-60 years in good health and CMV-seropositive. The sample comprised PBMCs. In DNA form, the CDR3 reads TGCGCCAGCAGCCAACAGGGGGACCCGAGTGAACCCCAGCATTTT. It translates to CASSQQGDPSEPQHF.